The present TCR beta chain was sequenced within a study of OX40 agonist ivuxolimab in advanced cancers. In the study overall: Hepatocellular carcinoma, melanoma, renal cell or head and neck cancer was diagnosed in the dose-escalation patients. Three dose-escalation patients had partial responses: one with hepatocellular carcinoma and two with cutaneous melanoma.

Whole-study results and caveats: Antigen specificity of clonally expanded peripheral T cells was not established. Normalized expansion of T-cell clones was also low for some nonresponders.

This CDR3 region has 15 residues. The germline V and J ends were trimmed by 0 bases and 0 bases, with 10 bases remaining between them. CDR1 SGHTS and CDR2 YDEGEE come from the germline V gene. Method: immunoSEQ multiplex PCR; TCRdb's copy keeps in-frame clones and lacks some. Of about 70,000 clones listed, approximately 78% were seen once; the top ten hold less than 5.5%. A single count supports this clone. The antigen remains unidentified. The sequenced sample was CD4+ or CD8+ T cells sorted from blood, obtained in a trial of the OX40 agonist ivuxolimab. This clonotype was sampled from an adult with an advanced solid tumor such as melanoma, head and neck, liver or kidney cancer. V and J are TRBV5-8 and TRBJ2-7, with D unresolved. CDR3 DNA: TGTGCCAGCAGCTTGGTGGCAGGACCCTCCTACGAGCAGTACTTC. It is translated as CASSLVAGPSYEQYF.